This T cell receptor (beta chain) was captured in a study of shared clonotypes between healthy human individuals. This clone was seen only a few times. This CDR3 spans 16 amino acids. From germline, CDR1 is MGHRA and CDR2 YSYEKL. V lost 1 base, J lost 5 bases, and 7 bases stayed unmatched. Libraries were prepared by immunoSEQ multiplex PCR; TCRdb keeps only in-frame clonotypes and omits some of them. Found here are 850,000 to 1,200,000 clones, about three quarters of them singletons; the top ten hold 1.4%. The receptor was derived from a man aged 18 to 30 in good health. The rearrangement links TRBV4-1 to TRBJ2-5, with 10 bases fitting TRBD2. Material: memory CD4+ T cells sorted from blood. Subset reported: CD45RA-negative fraction. CDR3 sequence: CASSQASGSITETQYF. CDR3 bases: TGCGCCAGCAGCCAAGCTAGCGGGAGTATCACGGAGACCCAGTACTTC.